This T cell receptor beta chain is from a study of cytomegalovirus exposure and HLA in healthy donors (dated by TCRdb to 2017 to 2019). About the full investigation: In an earlier analysis of 587 of the donors, around 290 Gb of sequence data and 120 million or so unique TCR beta sequences from 150 million to 200 million T cells were reported. An early release covering 550 to 650 HLA-typed donors comprised about 300 gigabases of sequencing data and tens of millions of unique TCR sequences. Of the 350 to 400 genotyped donors, approximately 83% fell in the genetic ancestry cluster associated with self-reported Caucasian donors. The study was designed to test whether signatures of past pathogen exposure could be identified by cataloging public T cell receptors. The T cell repertoires of around 670 subjects were profiled by immunosequencing and related to cytomegalovirus serostatus. Besides the first cohort of around 700 subjects, a separate validation cohort made up of some 110 different subjects was used. To predict cytomegalovirus infection status, the study combined high-throughput TCR immunosequencing, statistical association of individual TCRs with disease status, and machine learning. In a later analysis, previously published TCR beta repertoires from more than 500 donors were re-analyzed and high-resolution HLA genotyping was added so that TCR occurrence patterns could be studied. Rather than drawing on any new phenotypic data, the later analysis identified candidate immune exposures from TCR beta sequences and the way those sequences occurred across donors. An earlier analysis of approximately 640 of the donors applied high-throughput TCR beta sequencing to assess whether each TCR beta V gene segment acted as functional or pseudogenic. Donor age, sex, ethnicity and CMV serostatus were compiled alongside the repertoire data. A later genetic analysis took genome-wide SNP genotypes for about 65% of the 666 donors and used that subset as a discovery cohort. All discovery cohort repertoires had been generated using a single sequencing platform. HLA typing covered class I and class II loci at four-digit resolution. Typing coverage varied by locus: roughly 629-630 donors for A, B, C, DRB1 and DQB1; more than 500 for DQA1; more than 600 for DPA1; 450 to 480 for DPB1. Five DR-DQ haplotypes were treated as single units for association and clustering because of strong linkage in the cohort. Among some 410 genotyped donors of the cohort, an average of 235,054 unique TCR beta nucleotide sequences were sequenced per donor, roughly 18% of them non-productive.

Study-wide conclusions, independent of this receptor: According to a later genetic analysis, donors in an Asian-associated ancestry cluster had fewer N-insertions in productive TCRs than the roughly 660-donor mean. This cohort had only TCR beta chains sequenced, and the lack of alpha or paired-chain data limited which features could be detected. According to a later analysis, parvovirus B19, influenza, CMV and Epstein-Barr virus appeared linked to several top co-occurrence clusters. Three of the identified cytomegalovirus-associated TCR beta chains were confirmed in vitro to be specific for cytomegalovirus antigens. The earlier analysis of around 600 of the donors excluded 15 to 20 rarely observed V segments, including chromosome 9 orphons, because counts were too low. Some IMGT-functional V segments, including TRBV6-2 and TRBV6-3, could not be told apart with the 87-base-pair reads, so those segments were excluded. In an earlier analysis of about 600 of the donors, most TCR beta V segments appeared in productive rearrangements about 90% or about 30% of the time, broadly matching IMGT annotations. Linkage disequilibrium might explain the correlated functional status among segregating V segments, but an unknown experimental factor could not be excluded. In a later analysis, most CMV-associated TCR beta chains were found to appear HLA-restricted, with HLA associations seemingly driven largely by CMV exposure. A later analysis found that HLA-associated TCR beta chains were more clonally expanded and had lower generation probabilities than equally common non-associated chains. Roughly uniform sequencing depth across donors was assumed in presence/absence analyses, although this assumption may not hold. The authors suggested that the approach could potentially be generalized to other disease states and immunological phenotypes. The study gave a list of roughly 150 TCR beta chains associated with cytomegalovirus. An association between a missense DCLRE1C variant and V-gene and J-gene trimming of TCR beta chains was found in a later genetic analysis and replicated in an independent cohort. Because some donors lacked HLA typing at each locus, the association tests relied only on the typed subset. A later analysis associated 15,000 or so TCR beta sequences with specific HLA alleles at a false discovery rate of 0.05. A later analysis found that TCR association rates varied across HLA loci, with DRB1 alleles showing the most associated TCRs and HLA-C alleles the fewest. When HLA alleles, especially DR and DQ, strongly co-occurred, TCR associations were difficult to assign to individual alleles. Most TCR sequences were seen in very few donors, while some public TCRs were found in many individuals. The only immune exposure information available for the cohort was CMV serostatus. A further reported finding was that TCR beta sequences accurately predicted the HLA-A and HLA-B alleles for most subjects in the first cohort. Cytomegalovirus status was reported to be diagnosed by the classifier with high specificity and sensitivity in both the original and validation cohorts. A cluster of highly shared sequence variants was judged likely to be a technical artifact of the sequencing pipeline.

The cohort consisted of 600 to 750 healthy bone marrow donors. At the time of sampling, all cohort members were nominally healthy, though unrecorded immune exposures were likely present. The donor tested CMV seronegative, placing the donor among the 352 seronegative members of the cohort. A peripheral blood sample was collected from each donor, and TCR beta sequencing was performed on peripheral blood mononuclear cells. Genomic DNA was extracted from the blood cell samples with the Qiagen DNeasy Blood Extraction Kit. V ends up 7 bases short and J 3 bases short, with an unmatched junction base count of 6. The CDR3, cysteine through phenylalanine, is 14 amino acids long. Only CDR3 DNA is held: 42 bases, read in frame from base 1. Per the germline V gene, MNHNS is the CDR1 and SASEGT is the CDR2. Library method: the immunoSEQ multiplex PCR assay. For the multiplex PCR, a mixture combining 60 forward primers for TCR Vbeta segments and 13 reverse primers for TCR Jbeta segments was used. Amplification of the CDR3 region of rearranged TCR beta genes was performed with a multiplex PCR assay on genomic DNA. The Illumina HiSeq System was used to sequence the amplified TCR beta libraries as 87-base-pair reads. On the authors' methods: Across the 500 to 750 repertoires, a later analysis counted 78 million or so unique TCR beta chains, about 10 million of which were shared by at least two donors. Raw reads were error-corrected and collapsed into unique sequences with a nearest-neighbor algorithm that merged closely related sequences to remove PCR and sequencing errors. CDR3 sequences were aligned to IMGT reference sequences to assign V, D and J gene segments. For a sequence to be retained, at least a six-nucleotide match to both a V gene segment and a J gene segment was required. A rearrangement counted as productive if the CDR3 had no stop codons and remained in frame with V and J, and every other rearrangement counted as non-productive. CDR3 was defined according to IMGT convention as the region running from the second conserved V-encoded cysteine to the conserved J-encoded phenylalanine. Sequences without an unambiguous match to a single V gene segment were excluded from the earlier analysis of approximately 560 of the donors. An earlier analysis of around 600 of the donors classified V segments as functional when productive rearrangements were above 56.7% and as segregating when the standard deviation between donors was above 5%. A statistical classification framework was developed to diagnose cytomegalovirus status using the catalog of TCR beta chain sequences. In a later analysis, V and J genes were assigned by comparing TCR nucleotide sequences against IMGT/GENE-DB human TR gene sequences. Using the TCRdist pipeline, a later analysis assigned CDR3 sequences along with most-parsimonious VDJ recombination scenarios. A later analysis defined each TCR beta chain by its CDR3 amino acid sequence plus V-gene family, and excluded reads lacking a unique V-gene family. As a way to deal with suspected cross-contamination and a sequencing artifact, a later analysis dropped nearly 600 nucleotide sequences that were highly shared and had low generation probability. For each public chain, a later analysis derived a clonal expansion index from normalized ranks of inferred template counts within each repertoire. A later analysis computed generation probabilities with a VDJ recombination model fitted to out-of-frame rearrangements, and checked the results against IGoR. A later analysis scored TCR-TCR, TCR-HLA and TCR-CMV co-occurrence with hypergeometric tests, applying a repertoire-size bias correction to TCR pairs. False discovery rates were estimated in a later analysis by permuting HLA or CMV assignments 20 times. A later analysis grouped co-occurring TCRs with DBSCAN, adding TCRdist sequence similarity when clustering within HLA-allele-positive subsets. For co-occurrence clustering, repertoires with fewer than 30,000 or more than 120,000 public chains were excluded, along with about five repertoires with anomalous nucleotide sharing. Entries here come from immuneACCESS through TCRdb and include only in-frame sequences with V and J called. Some clones fail to appear in such tables; in the studies checked, an unresolved V gene covers under half of the shortfall, and the cause of the remainder is unknown. V and J calls and clone size are those listed in that table; D and trimming were worked out from the DNA. For this sample there are around 50,000 clones; about 70% appear just once. 5% to 6.5% of the sample comes from the top ten.

Comment on this clone: Its antigen is still unknown. Base qualities are not at hand, and no much larger clone is one base apart.

The V and J genes are TRBV6-1 and TRBJ2-3, and TRBD1 matches 8 of the central bases. The TCR originated in a man aged 30 to 39 in good health and CMV-seronegative. Sequenced material: PBMCs. The encoded CDR3 is CASKRTGSTDTQYF. The bases are TGTGCCAGCAAAAGGACAGGGTCAACAGATACGCAGTATTTT.